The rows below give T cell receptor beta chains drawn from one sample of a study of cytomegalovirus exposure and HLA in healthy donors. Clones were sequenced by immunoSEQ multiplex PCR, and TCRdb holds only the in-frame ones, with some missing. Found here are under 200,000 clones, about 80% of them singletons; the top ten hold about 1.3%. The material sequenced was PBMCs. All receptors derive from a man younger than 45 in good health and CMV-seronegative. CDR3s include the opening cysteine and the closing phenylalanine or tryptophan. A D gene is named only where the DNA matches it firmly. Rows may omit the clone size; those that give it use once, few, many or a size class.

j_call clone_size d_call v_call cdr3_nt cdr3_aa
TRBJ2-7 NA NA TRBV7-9 TGTTCCAGCAGCTTCGCTAGCGACGTCTTCTACGAGCAGTACTTC CSSSFASDVFYEQYF
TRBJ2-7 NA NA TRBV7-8 TGTGCCAGCAGCCCCTTCCCAGGTAGCTCCTACGAGCAGTACTTC CASSPFPGSSYEQYF
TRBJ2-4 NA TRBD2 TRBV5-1 TGCGCCAGCAGCTTAGCGGGGGGCCCCGAAACCAAAAACATTCAGTACTTC CASSLAGGPETKNIQYF
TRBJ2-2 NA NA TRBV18 TGTGCCAGCTCACTGGACCAATCGGCAGGGGCCGGGGAGCTGTTTTTT CASSLDQSAGAGELFF
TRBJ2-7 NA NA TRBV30 TGTGCCTGGAGTGTAATTCCGGAGGGACTGTACGAGCAGTACTTC CAWSVIPEGLYEQYF
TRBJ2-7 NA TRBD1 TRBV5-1 TGCGCCAGCAACCCGGGACAGGCCGCCTTCGAGCAGTACTTC CASNPGQAAFEQYF
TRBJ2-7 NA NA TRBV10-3 TGTGCCACGGCGGGGGCCTCCGAGCAGTACTTC CATAGASEQYF
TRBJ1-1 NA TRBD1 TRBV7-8 TGTGCCAGCGGCCGTCATGGGACAGGGATTGAAGCTTTCTTT CASGRHGTGIEAFF
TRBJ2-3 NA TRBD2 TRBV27 TGTGCCAGCAGTTTATCCCCTAGCGGGGGGAGAGATACGCAGTATTTT CASSLSPSGGRDTQYF
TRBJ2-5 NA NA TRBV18 TGTGCCAGCTCACCACTGACAGATAAAGAGACCCAGTACTTC CASSPLTDKETQYF
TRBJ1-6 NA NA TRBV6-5 TGTGCCAGCAGTTACCAGGGGACGGATAATTCACCCCTCCACTTT CASSYQGTDNSPLHF
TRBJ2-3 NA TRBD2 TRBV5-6 TGTGCCAGCAGCTTGGAACGGCCTAGCGGGGCAGATACGCAGTATTTT CASSLERPSGADTQYF
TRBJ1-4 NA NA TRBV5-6 TGTGCCAGCAGCTTAGGACTAACTCTTAATGAAAAACTGTTTTTT CASSLGLTLNEKLFF
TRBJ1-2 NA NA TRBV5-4 TGTGCCAGCAGCTTGGATCTGTCAGCTAACTATGGCTACACCTTC CASSLDLSANYGYTF
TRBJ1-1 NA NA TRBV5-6 TGTGCCAGCAGCTTGCTCAGGGAAGCTTTCTTT CASSLLREAFF
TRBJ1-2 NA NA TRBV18 TGTGCCAGCTCCCCAGAGAACTATGGCTACACCTTC CASSPENYGYTF
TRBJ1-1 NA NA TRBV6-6 TGTGCCAGCAGTTACTCGAGTGGGAGCCTTGGCACTGAAGCTTTCTTT CASSYSSGSLGTEAFF
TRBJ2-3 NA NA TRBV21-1 TGTGCCAGCAGCACCATGGGAGGGCGACTAGCCGGAGATACGCAGTATTTT CASSTMGGRLAGDTQYF
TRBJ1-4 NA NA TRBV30 TGTGCCTGGACGGGGGTATCTAATGAAAAACTGTTTTTT CAWTGVSNEKLFF
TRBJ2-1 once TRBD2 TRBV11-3 TGTGCCAGCAGCTTAATAAGGGGGACTAGCGAAGACAATGAGCAGTTCTTC CASSLIRGTSEDNEQFF
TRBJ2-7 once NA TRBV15 TGTGCCACCAGCAACACAGGTAGCTCCTACGAGCAGTACTTC CATSNTGSSYEQYF
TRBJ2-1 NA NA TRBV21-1 TGTGCCATCTCGGGACTCAGCTCCTACAATGAGCAGTTCTTC CAISGLSSYNEQFF
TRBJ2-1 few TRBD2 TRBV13 TGTGCCAGCAGCCCCCGGGGGGTCGGGAATGAGCAGTTCTTC CASSPRGVGNEQFF
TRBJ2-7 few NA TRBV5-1 TGCGCCAGCAGCTTTAACTACGAGCAGTACTTC CASSFNYEQYF
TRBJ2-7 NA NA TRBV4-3 TGCGCCAGCAGCCAAGATGTGGGTCTACTAACCTACGAGCAGTACTTC CASSQDVGLLTYEQYF
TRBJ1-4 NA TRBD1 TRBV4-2 TGTGCCAGCTTGGGACAGGGAGATGAAAAACTGTTTTTT CASLGQGDEKLFF
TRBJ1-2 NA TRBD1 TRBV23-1 TGCGCCAGCAGTCAACCCGGACAGGGCTATGGCTACACCTTC CASSQPGQGYGYTF
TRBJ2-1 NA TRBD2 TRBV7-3 TGTGCCAGCAGCTTTGCGGGAGGGCAGGGAAGTGAGCAGTTCTTC CASSFAGGQGSEQFF
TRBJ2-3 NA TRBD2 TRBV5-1 TGCGCCAGCAGCTCAAAAGCGGGAGGGGGCACAGATACGCAGTATTTT CASSSKAGGGTDTQYF
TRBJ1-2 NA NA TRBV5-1 TGCGCCAGCAGCTTGGACAGGGCCTCGTCTGGCTACACCTTC CASSLDRASSGYTF
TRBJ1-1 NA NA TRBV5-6 TGTGCCAGCAGCCCAGAGAGGGCTCCGAACACTGAAGCTTTCTTT CASSPERAPNTEAFF
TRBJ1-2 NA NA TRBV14 TGTGCCAGCAGCCAAGACCCACAGGTCCTCTATGGCTACACCTTC CASSQDPQVLYGYTF
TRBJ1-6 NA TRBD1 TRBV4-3 TGCGCCAGCAGCCAGTTTGCGACAGGGGTCGCTTCACCCCTCCACTTT CASSQFATGVASPLHF
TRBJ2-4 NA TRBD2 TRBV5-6 TGTGCCAGCAGCTTCCTAGCGGGAGGGGTGGTTGTTCAGTACTTC CASSFLAGGVVVQYF
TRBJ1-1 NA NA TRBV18 TGTGCCAGCTCCCCGACAGGGAACACTGAAGCTTTCTTT CASSPTGNTEAFF
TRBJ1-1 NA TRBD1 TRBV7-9 TGTTCCAGCAGCCCAGCAGGGGGCCGGACTGAAGCTTTCTTT CSSSPAGGRTEAFF
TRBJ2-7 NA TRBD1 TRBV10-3 TGTGCCACTGGTGACAGGGAGTCCTACGAGCAGTACTTC CATGDRESYEQYF
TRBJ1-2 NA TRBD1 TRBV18 TGTGCCAGCTCACCGACACAGGGGCAAAATGGCTACACCTTC CASSPTQGQNGYTF
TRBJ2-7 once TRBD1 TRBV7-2 TGTGCCAGCATAAGGGACAGGGGAACAGACGAGCAGTACTTC CASIRDRGTDEQYF
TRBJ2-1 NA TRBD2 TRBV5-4 TGTGCCAGCAGCTTGGGGGCGGGAGTGGCTTTCTCCTACAATGAGCAGTTCTTC CASSLGAGVAFSYNEQFF